The 21 T cell receptor beta chains reported below all come from one sample, sequenced in a study of vaccination and CD4 T cells after COVID-19. The time point: late sampling 161 to 241 days after vaccination in three convalescent patients. MiXCR, run by TCRdb on the PCR reads, gives a single entry per CDR3 protein. The sample includes more than 35,000 distinct CDR3 sequences, 36% seen only once; the top ten take around 6.1%. This specimen was CD4+ T cells from blood, taken about 7 months after SARS-CoV-2 vaccination. These receptors were collected from a human donor who had recovered from COVID-19.

V gene TRBV21-1 combines with J gene TRBJ2-7; the table's TRBD1 call for D was not verified on the DNA. TRBV21-1 represents a pseudogene. CDR3 length: 13 amino acids. DNA of the CDR3: TGTGCCAGCAGCCCTAGGACAAACTACGAGCAGTACTTC. It translates to CASSPRTNYEQYF.

The V call is TRBV6-1, the J call TRBJ2-7, with D possibly TRBD1 on 6 matching bases. CDR1 MNHNS and CDR2 SASEGT come from the germline V gene. The CDR3 has 15 amino acids. The V gene lost 5 bases and the J gene lost 7 bases, with 21 bases spanning the gap. The DNA of the CDR3 is TGTGCCAGCAGTCTCCGCAGGGGACGGGTAGCGGAGCAGTACTTC. Translation gives CASSLRRGRVAEQYF.

In this sample, this clonotype turned up a few times. V and J are TRBV2 and TRBJ1-2, with D maybe TRBD1 (5 bases). Trimming cost V 9 bases and J 4 bases, with 12 bases left between them. This CDR3 is built from 12 residues. The germline V gene encodes CDR1 SNHLY and CDR2 FYNNEI. Written as DNA, the CDR3 is TGTGCCAGTACAGGTGGCGGCTATGGCTACACCTTC. Amino acids: CASTGGGYGYTF.

The CDR3 reads CATSRARGSGANVLTF. CDR3 in DNA: TGTGCCACCAGCAGAGCTAGGGGCTCTGGGGCCAACGTCCTGACTTTC. V usage is TRBV15 and J usage is TRBJ2-6, with D possibly matching TRBD1 (5 bases). The germline V gene has CDR1 LNHNV and CDR2 YYDKDF (reference sequence). The CDR3 is made up of 16 amino acids. V lost 1 base, J lost 0 bases, and 7 bases lay in between.

J is TRBJ2-7 and V is TRBV6-5; maybe TRBD1 (5 bases). This CDR3 has 16 residues. Germline-derived CDR1 and CDR2 are MNHEY and SVGAGI. V was cut by 0 bases and J by 2 bases, with 14 bases left in between. The CDR3 DNA sequence: TGTGCCAGCAGTTACTCGATTTCTGGACACACCTACGAGCAGTACTTC. It encodes CASSYSISGHTYEQYF.

This chain links TRBV11-3 with TRBJ2-2; D not certain. Germline CDR1 reads SGHNT; CDR2 reads YENEEA. Trimming took off 3 bases at V and 1 base at J, with 6 bases between the two ends. The CDR3 sequence is 14 residues long. Here the CDR3 DNA reads TGTGCCAGCAGCTTTGGCAAGAACACCGGGGAGCTGTTTTTT. Translation: CASSFGKNTGELFF.

This clonotype occurred a few times. The chain employs TRBV6-5 and TRBJ1-1; D is unresolved. Per the germline V gene, CDR1 is MNHEY and CDR2 is SVGAGI. V lost 2 bases and J 8 bases, leaving 15 bases between the germline ends. The CDR3 is 14 residues long. This CDR3 reads CASSYDTVSLEAFF. The CDR3 DNA follows: TGTGCCAGCAGTTACGACACGGTATCTTTGGAAGCTTTCTTT.

This clonotype occurred many times. This chain joins TRBV6-1 and TRBJ1-1; no definite D call. This CDR3 region has 11 residues. From germline, CDR1 is MNHNS and CDR2 SASEGT. With 5 bases removed from V and 8 bases from J, the gap between germline ends came to 9 bases. This chain's CDR3 is CASSRQGEAFF. Here the CDR3 DNA reads TGTGCCAGCAGTCGTCAAGGGGAAGCTTTCTTT.

A few counts support this clonotype. The J gene is TRBJ2-7, the V gene TRBV15; D ambiguous. There are 14 residues in the CDR3. Trimming took 0 bases from V and 2 from J, leaving 8 bases between them. The germline V gene encodes CDR1 LNHNV and CDR2 YYDKDF (reference sequence). The CDR3 loop reads CATSRENQPYEQYF. The CDR3 DNA sequence: TGTGCCACCAGCAGAGAGAACCAGCCCTACGAGCAGTACTTC.

As concerns this clonotype: Mismatch with germline at one junction end may stem from a read error. J is TRBJ1-1 and V is TRBV27; 10 bases line up with TRBD1. CDR1 is MNHEY and CDR2 is SMNVEV in the germline V gene (reference sequence). The CDR3 is made up of 14 amino acids. The DNA for the CDR3 is TGTGCCGGCAGTTTAGACAGGGGGCTTACTGAAGCTTTCTTT. Protein product: CAGSLDRGLTEAFF.

This rearrangement joins TRBV6-6 to TRBJ2-6; D remains unclear. Per germline, CDR1 MNHNY and CDR2 SVGAGI (reference sequence). The CDR3 extends over 18 amino acids. Trimming took 2 bases from V and 0 from J, leaving 14 bases between them. In DNA form, the CDR3 reads TGTGCCAGCAGTTACAGCCAGTCCACCCTCTCTGGGGCCAACGTCCTGACTTTC. Its protein is CASSYSQSTLSGANVLTF.

In this sample, this clonotype turned up a few times. The chain has TRBV29-1 and TRBJ1-2; tentatively, D is TRBD1 (5 bases). Trimming pared 4 bases from V and 5 bases from J, leaving 11 bases between. The CDR3 consists of 12 residues. Germline CDR1 SQVTM, CDR2 ANQGSEA. CDR3 in amino acids: CSVAGRVYGYTF. CDR3 coding DNA: TGCAGCGTTGCCGGCAGGGTATATGGCTACACCTTC.

The CDR3 spells CASSLEGTNIPYEQYF. The DNA of the CDR3 is TGTGCCAGCAGCTTAGAGGGGACTAACATACCCTACGAGCAGTACTTC. This chain connects TRBV7-6 to TRBJ2-7; TRBD2 matches 7 bases. This CDR3 spans 16 amino acids. Germline-derived CDR1 and CDR2 are SGHVS and FNYEAQ. The ends lost 1 base at V and 2 bases at J; junction bases unmatched: 8. Looking up the rest from reference TRBV7-6 and TRBJ2-7 gives the full variable domain: GAGVSQSPRYKVTKRGQDVALRCDPISGHVSLYWYRQALGQGPEFLTYFNYEAQQDKSGLPNDRFSAERPEGSISTLTIQRTEQRDSAMYRCASSLEGTNIPYEQYFGPGTRLTVT.

Worth noting for this clonotype: Relative to the germline gene, one junction end is altered; a read error may explain this. V gene TRBV7-7 combines with J gene TRBJ2-7; tentatively, D is TRBD2 (5 bases). In germline, CDR1 is SSHAT, CDR2 FNYEAQ (reference sequence). This CDR3 comprises 13 residues. CDR3 in DNA: TGTGCTAGCAGCTTCGGGGAAAGGTACGAGCAGTACTTC. Protein sequence: CASSFGERYEQYF.

V usage is TRBV20-1 and J usage is TRBJ2-7; D might be TRBD2 (7 bases). The length of the CDR3 is 15 residues. CDR1 and CDR2 from the germline V gene are DFQATT and SNEGSKA (reference sequence). V lost 6 bases and J lost 2, with 20 bases in between. The CDR3 loop is CSAPPGGGGPYEQYF. Written as DNA, the CDR3 is TGCAGTGCACCGCCCGGAGGGGGGGGACCCTACGAGCAGTACTTC.

This clonotype was counted a few times. The V call is TRBV7-9, the J call TRBJ1-1, with 8 bases that match TRBD1. The V segment lost 4 bases and the J segment 0 bases; nucleotides outside the gene matches: 7. The CDR3 runs to 16 residues. The germline gives CDR1 SEHNR, CDR2 FQNEAQ (reference sequence). The CDR3 DNA reads TGTGCCAGCAGCTCCCACGGGACAGGAGTGAACACTGAAGCTTTCTTT. Translated: CASSSHGTGVNTEAFF.

This clonotype showed up just a few times. The chain uses TRBV28 and TRBJ2-3; no clear D. The CDR3 sequence is 17 residues long. Trimming took 2 bases from V and 0 from J, leaving 15 bases between them. CDR1 MDHEN and CDR2 SYDVKM come from the germline V gene. CDR3 sequence: CASSLVQGLISTDTQYF. CDR3 sequence (DNA): TGTGCCAGCAGTTTAGTCCAAGGCCTAATAAGCACAGATACGCAGTATTTT.

This clonotype was detected a few times. The V and J genes are TRBV20-1 and TRBJ1-5; 10 bases are a match to TRBD1. V lost 0 bases, J lost 1 base, and 12 bases stayed unmatched. The CDR3 is made up of 19 amino acids. The germline CDR1 and CDR2 sequences are DFQATT and SNEGSKA (reference sequence). CDR3 protein: CSARDISDRGLESNQPQHF. As DNA, the CDR3 is TGCAGTGCTAGAGATATTAGTGACAGGGGGCTTGAAAGCAATCAGCCCCAGCATTTT.

Only one count was recorded for this clonotype. J is TRBJ2-3 and V is TRBV28; 8 bases are a match to TRBD2. CDR1 and CDR2 from the germline V gene are MDHEN and SYDVKM. The CDR3 sequence is 16 residues long. With V trimmed by 6 bases and J by 2 bases, 10 bases remained unmatched. CDR3: CASSRGTSGYTDTQYF. The CDR3 DNA sequence: TGTGCCAGCAGCCGAGGTACTAGCGGATACACAGATACGCAGTATTTT.

The chain uses TRBV28 and TRBJ1-6; the D gene is possibly TRBD1 (6 bases). Germline assignment: CDR1 MDHEN and CDR2 SYDVKM. CDR3 length: 13 amino acids. V was shortened by 6 bases and J by 7 bases, with 10 bases between the two germline ends. CDR3 residues: CASSATGNSPLHF. CDR3 nucleotide sequence: TGTGCCAGCAGCGCCACAGGGAATTCACCCCTCCACTTT.

This chain uses TRBV6-2 or TRBV6-3 with TRBJ2-1, with TRBD1 matching over 7 bases. This CDR3 contains 14 residues. In germline, CDR1 is MNHEY, CDR2 SVGEGT. The ends lost 10 bases at V and 5 bases at J; junction bases unmatched: 11. DNA for the CDR3: TGTGCCATTTCCCGGGACAGCCAGGACAATGAGCAGTTCTTC. This codes for CAISRDSQDNEQFF.